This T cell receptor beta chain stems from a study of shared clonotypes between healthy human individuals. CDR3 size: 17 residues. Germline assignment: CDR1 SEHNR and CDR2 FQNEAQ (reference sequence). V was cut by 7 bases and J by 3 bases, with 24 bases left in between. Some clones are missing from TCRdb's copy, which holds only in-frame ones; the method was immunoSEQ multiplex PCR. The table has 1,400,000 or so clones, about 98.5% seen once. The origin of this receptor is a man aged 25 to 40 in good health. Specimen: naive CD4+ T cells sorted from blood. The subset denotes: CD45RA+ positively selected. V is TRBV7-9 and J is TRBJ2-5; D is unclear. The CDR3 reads CASIPATSWGSEETQYF. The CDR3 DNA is TGTGCCAGCATCCCAGCTACCAGCTGGGGTTCGGAAGAGACCCAGTACTTC.